This TCR beta chain was recovered during a study of T-cell reconstitution after alpha-beta-depleted transplantation in children (dated by TCRdb to about 2016). Looking at the study overall: Using TCR repertoire profiling, the study followed T-cell immune reconstitution in a quantitative way in children after TCRalphabeta/CD19-depleted allogeneic hematopoietic cell transplantation. Broader findings and caveats from the paper: In some patients, the high TCRbeta diversity seen at day 60 was put down to recipient T cells and intrathymic progenitors that had survived conditioning. About two months after transplant, the apparently early recovery of alphabetaT-cell counts reportedly depended on just several hundred clones that had expanded rapidly and came from non-depleted graft cells. The frequencies of hyperexpanded clones fell over the following months, and after one year, T-cell counts and TCRbeta diversity were mostly attributed to newly produced T cells.

Taken from cysteine to phenylalanine, the CDR3 has 13 residues. The only DNA kept is the CDR3, 39 bases in frame from the first base. Deletion took 4 bases off V and 6 bases off J, with a span of 14 bases between the germline ends. CDR1 SQVTM and CDR2 ANQGSEA were looked up in the germline V gene. This specimen's treatment or condition label, per the study, means: allogeneic hematopoietic cell transplantation with graft depleted of TCRalphabeta T cells and CD19 B cells. TCRalphabeta/CD19-depleted allogeneic hematopoietic cell grafts were given to the transplant recipients, all of whom were children. This clonotype was detected ten times or more. The target of this receptor is not known. The record has no base qualities; no much larger clone is one base away. Libraries came from PCR. Instrument on record: Illumina HiSeq 2500. TCR libraries were prepared with molecular barcoding, using unique molecular identifiers to normalize TCRbeta repertoire quantification. Clones were called with MiXCR by TCRdb after fastp trimmed the public reads at Q25, and only in-frame beta chains were retained. A single entry per CDR3 protein holds the most common genes and DNA from its merged rows. For this sample there are around 450,000 distinct CDR3 sequences; over 9.5% appear just once. Around 2% of the sample comes from the top ten.

Sample: PBMCs, taken before TCRalphabeta/CD19-depleted stem cell transplant. This sequence originates from a child aged 2-15 years with inherited bone marrow failure, due to receive a stem cell transplant. In this chain, TRBV29-1 is recombined with TRBJ2-3; the D region is possibly TRBD1 or TRBD2, each matching across 5 bases. The DNA is as follows: TGCAGCGTTGGTTTCGGGACCGCTGATACGCAGTATTTT. Its coded protein is CSVGFGTADTQYF.